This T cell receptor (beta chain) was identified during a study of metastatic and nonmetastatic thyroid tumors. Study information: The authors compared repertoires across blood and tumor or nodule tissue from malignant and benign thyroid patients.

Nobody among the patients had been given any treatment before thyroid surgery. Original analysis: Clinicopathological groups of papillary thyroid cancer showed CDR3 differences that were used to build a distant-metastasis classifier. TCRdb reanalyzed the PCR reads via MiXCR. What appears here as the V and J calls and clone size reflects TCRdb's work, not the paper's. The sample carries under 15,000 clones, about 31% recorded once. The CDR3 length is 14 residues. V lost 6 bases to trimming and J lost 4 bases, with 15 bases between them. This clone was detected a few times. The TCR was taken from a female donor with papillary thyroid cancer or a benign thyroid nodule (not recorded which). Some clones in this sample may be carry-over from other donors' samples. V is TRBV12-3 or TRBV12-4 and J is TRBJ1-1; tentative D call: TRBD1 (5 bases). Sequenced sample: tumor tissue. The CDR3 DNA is TGTGCCAGCAGCCTCGGGGCCAGTATCACTGAAGCTTTCTTT. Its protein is CASSLGASITEAFF.